A single sample gave rise to the 5 T cell receptor beta chains below, sequenced in a study of somatic mutations in cytotoxic T cells in rheumatoid arthritis. Clones were sequenced by immunoSEQ multiplex PCR, and TCRdb holds only the in-frame ones, with some missing. The data show 11,000 or so clones, over 65% seen once. Sample: CD8+ T cells sorted from blood. The receptors were gathered from a woman in her thirties or forties in good health.

By share, this clone counts as medium-sized. J is TRBJ1-1 and V is TRBV11-3, with TRBD1 as a possible D gene (5 bases). Trimming stripped 1 base from V and 0 bases from J, with 9 bases between. The CDR3 has 15 residues. Germline values: CDR1 SGHNT, CDR2 YENEEA. CDR3 residues: CASSLGPGMNTEAFF. The CDR3 nucleotides are TGTGCCAGCAGCTTAGGTCCAGGGATGAACACTGAAGCTTTCTTT.

V is TRBV11-3 and J is TRBJ2-5, with D perhaps assigned TRBD1 or TRBD2 (5 bases each). Trimming took 2 bases from V and 5 from J, leaving 12 bases between them. The CDR3 runs 14 residues. The germline CDR1 and CDR2 sequences are SGHNT and YENEEA. CDR3 DNA: TGTGCCAGCAGCTTAAGGGACCTGGGGGAGACCCAGTACTTC. This encodes CASSLRDLGETQYF.

This clone was detected only a few times. The genes are TRBV2 and TRBJ1-2, with TRBD1 as a possible D gene (6 bases). This CDR3 comprises 13 residues. V was shortened by 4 bases and J by 4 bases, with 10 bases between the two germline ends. Per germline, CDR1 SNHLY and CDR2 FYNNEI. The CDR3, as DNA: TGTGCCAGCAGTGCAGGGGAGACCTATGGCTACACCTTC. Protein sequence: CASSAGETYGYTF.

The chain recombines TRBV30 with TRBJ2-1; D is uncertain. This CDR3 region has 14 residues. Germline V lookup: CDR1 GTSNPN, CDR2 SVGIG (reference sequence). V lost 1 base, J lost 3 bases, and 10 bases lay in between. The CDR3 protein is CAWSAPGLYNEQFF. As DNA, the CDR3 is TGTGCCTGGAGTGCTCCGGGCCTCTACAATGAGCAGTTCTTC. Based on the CDR3 plus reference TRBV30 and TRBJ2-1, the full variable domain is SQTIHQWPATLVQPVGSPLSLECTVEGTSNPNLYWYRQAAGRGLQLLFYSVGIGQISSEVPQNLSASRPQDRQFILSSKKLLLSDSGFYLCAWSAPGLYNEQFFGPGTRLTVL.

This clone was detected once. J is TRBJ2-1 and V is TRBV5-1; 9 bases line up with TRBD1. The germline CDR1 and CDR2 sequences are SGHRS and YFSETQ. This CDR3 is 16 amino acids long. With 6 bases clipped from V and 10 bases from J, the junction kept 17 bases outside the gene matches. The CDR3 reads CASTHAGTGLIGEQFF. The CDR3 DNA is TGCGCCAGCACGCACGCCGGGACAGGGCTTATTGGGGAGCAGTTCTTC.